Listed here are 30 T cell receptor beta chains from one sample, sequenced in a study of glioma-infiltrating T cells after dendritic cell vaccination. Here immunoSEQ multiplex PCR was the method, and the copy in TCRdb shows in-frame clones only, minus some. The table has under 100,000 clones, 70% to 80% seen once; the top ten hold almost 6%. The sample here was blood, taken before dendritic cell vaccination. These receptors came from a human donor with glioblastoma.

Worth noting for this clone: The CDR3 carries no conserved terminal phenylalanine or tryptophan, so it likely arises from a read error. The CDR3 loop is CASSVGGGAPYEQYL. Written as DNA, the CDR3 is TGTGCCAGCAGCGTAGGAGGTGGGGCCCCCTACGAGCAGTACCTC. V and J are TRBV9 and TRBJ2-7; perhaps TRBD1 as D (5 bases). The germline V gene encodes CDR1 SGDLS and CDR2 YYNGEE. The V gene lost 0 bases and the J gene lost 2 bases, with 12 bases spanning the gap. This CDR3 is 15 amino acids long.

This rearrangement joins TRBV4-1 to TRBJ2-2; the match to TRBD1 covers 9 bases. CDR1 is MGHRA, CDR2 YSYEKL, per germline. V shed 5 bases and J 6 bases; nucleotides not matched to a gene: 7. This CDR3 has 15 residues. The DNA of the CDR3 is TGCGCCAGCAGCGGGACAGGGAACGAGGCCGGGGAGCTGTTTTTT. It translates to CASSGTGNEAGELFF.

This clone was counted a few times. The chain employs TRBV28 and TRBJ2-5, with 7 bases that match TRBD1. The CDR3 is 12 amino acids. CDR1 is MDHEN, CDR2 SYDVKM, per germline. V lost 5 bases, J lost 14 bases, and 11 bases stayed unmatched. The CDR3, as DNA: TGTGCCAGCAGTACGACAGGGCGATGGTCATACTTC. Translation gives CASSTTGRWSYF.

The V gene is TRBV7-9, the J gene TRBJ2-5; D may be TRBD2 (5 bases). Trimming pared 3 bases from V and 5 bases from J, leaving 13 bases between. Germline lookup yields CDR1 SEHNR and CDR2 FQNEAQ (reference sequence). This CDR3 is 14 amino acids long. The CDR3 nucleotides are TGTGCCAGCAGCTTGGCCGCTAGCATGGAGACCCAGTACTTC. Translating it yields CASSLAASMETQYF.

V usage is TRBV28 and J usage is TRBJ1-2, with D perhaps TRBD1 (5 bases). Germline CDR1 and CDR2: MDHEN and SYDVKM. This CDR3 spans 15 amino acids. The germline V and J ends were trimmed by 8 bases and 7 bases, with 23 bases remaining between them. This CDR3 reads CASRYKGRDWGGYTF. The DNA for the CDR3 is TGTGCCAGCCGATATAAGGGGCGGGACTGGGGTGGCTACACCTTC.

This sequence joins TRBV7-3 and TRBJ2-7; D possibly corresponds to TRBD2 (5 bases). Germline V CDR1 and CDR2: SGHTA, FQGTGA. CDR3 size: 14 residues. V was trimmed by 1 base and J by 0 bases, leaving 7 bases between them. As DNA, the CDR3 is TGTGCCAGCAGCTTAAGTGGGAGCTCCTACGAGCAGTACTTC. Translated: CASSLSGSSYEQYF.

The V gene is TRBV28, the J gene TRBJ1-2, with D perhaps TRBD1 (5 bases). The germline CDR1 and CDR2 sequences are MDHEN and SYDVKM. The CDR3 has 15 residues. The V end was cut by 5 bases, the J end by 1 base, with 14 bases between. CDR3 bases: TGTGCCAGCAGTGCACAGGCCATCCTTAACTATGGCTACACCTTC. This translates into CASSAQAILNYGYTF.

The rearrangement uses TRBV19 and TRBJ1-2; D remains ambiguous. Trimming removed 6 bases from V and 2 bases from J, with 19 bases in between. Germline V gene sequence: CDR1 LNHDA, CDR2 SQIVND (reference sequence). CDR3 length: 16 amino acids. CDR3 loop: CASSPSPATSNYGYTF. In nucleotides, the CDR3 is TGTGCCAGTAGCCCTAGTCCCGCGACTTCGAACTATGGCTACACCTTC.

Notes on this clone: At one end the junction does not follow the germline gene, possibly because of a read error. The V gene is TRBV5-6, the J gene TRBJ1-2, with a possible D match to TRBD1 (5 bases). The length of the CDR3 is 14 residues. The V gene's germline CDR1 is SGHDT and CDR2 YYEEEE. The CDR3 is CASSLVDRPYDYTF. The CDR3 region has the DNA TGTGCCAGCAGCTTGGTCGACAGACCCTATGACTACACCTTC.

The V call is TRBV7-9, the J call TRBJ2-7; the D gene is possibly TRBD1 (5 bases). This CDR3 spans 14 amino acids. The germline V gene encodes CDR1 SEHNR and CDR2 FQNEAQ (reference sequence). Between the trimmed V and J ends, which lost 1 base and 5 bases, there was a span of 12 bases. The CDR3 protein is CASSLVGQANEQYF. As DNA, the CDR3 is TGTGCCAGCAGCTTAGTGGGGCAGGCCAACGAGCAGTACTTC.

This chain connects TRBV5-4 to TRBJ2-7; D is possibly TRBD2 (5 bases). This CDR3 has 15 amino acids. Trimming stripped 2 bases from V and 0 bases from J, with 12 bases between. Looked up from germline, CDR1 is SGHNT and CDR2 is YYREEE (reference sequence). Here the CDR3 reads CASSLASGSSYEQYF. The CDR3 bases are TGTGCCAGCAGCTTAGCAAGCGGCAGCTCCTACGAGCAGTACTTC.

The chain uses TRBV29-1 and TRBJ1-1, with TRBD1 identical over 8 bases. From germline, CDR1 is SQVTM and CDR2 ANQGSEA. The CDR3 is 14 amino acids. Trimming removed 7 bases from V and 6 bases from J; junction bases left unmatched: 13. The CDR3: CSGIPGGDGSEAFF. The CDR3 nucleotides read TGCAGCGGGATTCCAGGGGGCGATGGCTCTGAAGCTTTCTTT.

This rearrangement joins TRBV19 to TRBJ1-1; the D is unclear. This CDR3 has 13 amino acids. Trimming removed 3 bases from V and 6 bases from J, with 11 bases in between. Germline assignment: CDR1 LNHDA and CDR2 SQIVND (reference sequence). CDR3 amino acids: CASSIRGRSEAFF. CDR3 nucleotides: TGTGCCAGTAGTATCCGGGGTAGGTCTGAAGCTTTCTTT.

This rearrangement joins TRBV6-4 to TRBJ2-1; D might be TRBD1 (6 bases). This CDR3 is 15 amino acids long. The V and J ends lost 2 bases and 7 bases respectively, with 15 bases between them. Germline CDR1 MRHNA, CDR2 SNTAGT. CDR3 bases: TGTGCCAGCAGTGACGGCGAACAGGGTGGGAATGAGCAGTTCTTC. Protein: CASSDGEQGGNEQFF.

The chain's CDR3 is CASSRSLAVYEQYF. For the CDR3, the DNA is TGCGCCAGCAGCCGCTCACTAGCGGTCTACGAGCAGTACTTC. The V call is TRBV5-1, the J call TRBJ2-7, with 8 bases identical to TRBD2. The CDR3 is 14 amino acids. V lost 4 bases to trimming and J lost 3 bases; unmatched junction nucleotides: 6. CDR1 and CDR2 (germline): SGHRS, YFSETQ.

This clone showed up just once. This chain uses TRBV9 with TRBJ1-2, with D possibly being TRBD1 (6 bases). The V gene's germline CDR1 is SGDLS and CDR2 YYNGEE. The CDR3 contains 15 residues. V gave up 3 bases and J gave up 8 bases, with 20 bases separating them. The CDR3, as DNA: TGTGCCAGCAGCGCGACCAGGGGAATCCCGGACGGCTACACCTTC. Amino acids: CASSATRGIPDGYTF.

With respect to this clone: This same CDR3 is encoded by further DNA sequences in the sample. The chain has TRBV6-5 and TRBJ1-1; D is unresolved. The V and J ends lost 0 bases and 1 base respectively, with 3 bases between them. Per the germline V gene, CDR1 is MNHEY and CDR2 is SVGAGI. This CDR3 region has 13 residues. CDR3 bases: TGTGCCAGCAGTTACTCCAGGAACACTGAAGCTTTCTTT. This encodes CASSYSRNTEAFF.

This clone was picked up a small number of times. This chain links TRBV5-4 with TRBJ1-2; 7 bases line up with TRBD1. This CDR3 region has 15 residues. V was clipped by 2 bases and J by 5 bases; unmatched bases: 9. Germline CDR1 is SGHNT and CDR2 is YYREEE (reference sequence). CDR3 in amino acids: CASSFSRGQVYGYTF. The CDR3 coding sequence is TGTGCCAGCAGCTTCTCCCGAGGACAGGTGTATGGCTACACCTTC.

The chain employs TRBV5-1 and TRBJ1-1, with D tentatively TRBD1 (5 bases). V gave up 0 bases and J gave up 7 bases, with 13 bases separating them. Germline V lookup: CDR1 SGHRS, CDR2 YFSETQ. The CDR3 covers 14 residues. The CDR3 here is CASSLAGGGNEAFF. The CDR3 DNA is TGCGCCAGCAGCTTGGCGGGGGGAGGGAATGAAGCTTTCTTT.

The chain combines TRBV28 with TRBJ1-5; 7 nucleotides match TRBD1. The J segment lost 5 bases and the V segment lost 6 bases, leaving 19 bases of the junction unmatched. Germline V gene data show CDR1 as MDHEN and CDR2 as SYDVKM. The CDR3 extends over 18 amino acids. For the CDR3, the DNA is TGTGCCAGCAGAACCCCGACAGGGATTCTCACAGGAGATCAGCCCCAGCATTTT. Protein product: CASRTPTGILTGDQPQHF.

The V gene is TRBV6-5, the J gene TRBJ1-4; maybe TRBD1 (5 bases). The V gene's germline CDR1 is MNHEY and CDR2 SVGAGI. The V gene lost 5 bases and the J gene lost 8 bases, with 15 bases spanning the gap. The CDR3 is 14 amino acids. The CDR3 bases are TGTGCCAGCAGTCTCGACCGGGGGGAAGAAAAACTGTTTTTT. This encodes CASSLDRGEEKLFF.

J is TRBJ2-1 and V is TRBV19; D is ambiguous. Germline values: CDR1 LNHDA, CDR2 SQIVND (reference sequence). V lost 2 bases and J lost 6, with 5 bases in between. This CDR3 spans 12 amino acids. As DNA, the CDR3 is TGTGCCAGTAGTATAAAGCGCAATGAGCAGTTCTTC. Translation gives CASSIKRNEQFF.

The chain recombines TRBV5-1 with TRBJ1-2, with 8 positions matching TRBD1. V was pared by 3 bases and J by 4 bases, with 8 bases of the junction left unmatched. Germline loops: CDR1 SGHRS, CDR2 YFSETQ. This CDR3 is 15 amino acids long. CDR3 loop: CASSSQDRDPYGYTF. DNA of the CDR3: TGCGCCAGCAGCTCACAGGACAGGGACCCCTATGGCTACACCTTC. Based on the CDR3 plus reference TRBV5-1 and TRBJ1-2, the full variable domain is KAGVTQTPRYLIKTRGQQVTLSCSPISGHRSVSWYQQTPGQGLQFLFEYFSETQRNKGNFPGRFSGRQFSNSRSEMNVSTLELGDSALYLCASSSQDRDPYGYTFGSGTRLTVV.

The chain employs TRBV5-6 and TRBJ2-1; TRBD2 agrees at 12 bases. This CDR3 is built from 16 residues. Germline assignment: CDR1 SGHDT and CDR2 YYEEEE. Trimming took 3 bases from V and 2 from J; bases not matched to a gene: 3. CDR3 sequence: CASSWGTSGPYNEQFF. CDR3 nucleotide sequence: TGTGCCAGCAGCTGGGGGACTAGCGGGCCCTACAATGAGCAGTTCTTC.

The J gene is TRBJ2-3, the V gene TRBV9; D might be TRBD2 (5 bases). CDR1 is SGDLS, CDR2 YYNGEE, per germline. The CDR3 extends over 14 amino acids. V was shortened by 0 bases and J by 5 bases, with 10 bases between the two germline ends. The CDR3 region has the DNA TGTGCCAGCAGCGTAGAGCTAGCCCGAGATACGCAGTATTTT. As protein: CASSVELARDTQYF.

J is TRBJ2-3 and V is TRBV7-8; TRBD2 might be the D (5 bases). In germline, CDR1 is SGHVS, CDR2 FQNEAQ. This CDR3 is built from 14 residues. Trimming pared 2 bases from V and 4 bases from J, leaving 10 bases between. CDR3 DNA sequence: TGTGCCAGCAGCTTACGTAGAGGGCCAGATACGCAGTATTTT. This sequence encodes CASSLRRGPDTQYF.

The chain uses TRBV5-4 and TRBJ1-4; 7 bases map to TRBD1. There are 14 residues in the CDR3. Trimming cost V 4 bases and J 8 bases; bases outside gene matches: 8. Germline V gene data show CDR1 as SGHNT and CDR2 as YYREEE (reference sequence). The CDR3 loop reads CASSPDRVLEKLFF. CDR3 in DNA: TGTGCCAGCAGCCCCGACAGGGTCCTGGAAAAACTGTTTTTT.

This chain connects TRBV4-2 to TRBJ2-5, with TRBD2 matching over 11 bases. CDR3 length: 15 residues. Germline CDR1 and CDR2: LGHNA and YNFKEQ. The ends lost 4 bases at V and 2 bases at J; junction bases unmatched: 3. Here the CDR3 reads CASSPRTSGQETQYF. The CDR3 DNA sequence: TGTGCCAGCAGCCCCAGGACTAGCGGGCAAGAGACCCAGTACTTC.

V is TRBV5-1 and J is TRBJ1-1; weak D call: TRBD1 (6 bases). Per the germline V gene, CDR1 is SGHRS and CDR2 is YFSETQ. Trimming removed 4 bases from V and 11 bases from J, with 18 bases in between. There are 13 residues in the CDR3. The CDR3 loop is CASSPGGGRGAFF. The CDR3 DNA follows: TGCGCCAGCAGCCCGGGCGGGGGGCGTGGGGCTTTCTTT. Full variable domain (remainder filled in from reference TRBV5-1 and TRBJ1-1): KAGVTQTPRYLIKTRGQQVTLSCSPISGHRSVSWYQQTPGQGLQFLFEYFSETQRNKGNFPGRFSGRQFSNSRSEMNVSTLELGDSALYLCASSPGGGRGAFFGQGTRLTVV.

This rearrangement joins TRBV2 to TRBJ2-7; weak D call: TRBD1 (5 bases). V was cut by 2 bases and J by 0 bases, with 8 bases left in between. Germline CDR1 and CDR2: SNHLY and FYNNEI. The CDR3 runs 14 residues. The CDR3 coding sequence is TGTGCCAGCAGTGAACGACAGCTCTCCTACGAGCAGTACTTC. Translating it yields CASSERQLSYEQYF.